The entry below gives a single T cell receptor (beta chain) sequence along with its context. Its antigen is not known. The source of the sample is a study of read filtering for tumor transcriptome and immune sequencing. CDR3 length: 22 residues. V was pared by 4 bases and J by 0 bases, with 20 bases of the junction left unmatched. CDR1 and CDR2 from the germline V gene are SNHLY and FYNNEI. Study-level results: IR-seq and RNA-seq agreed better without single-read clonotypes.

Molecular barcoded adaptors covering alpha/delta and beta/gamma chains were used on roughly 370 ng RNA. In TCRdb, the reads were re-called with MiXCR into one record per CDR3 protein. The table records about 57,000 distinct CDR3 sequences, 20% to 25% of them present only once. This sequence originates from a donor at least 40 years old with multiple myeloma. The J gene is TRBJ1-5, the V gene TRBV2; 11 positions agree with TRBD1. Sequenced: a population of CD138-negative cells sorted from bone marrow. CDR3 region: CASSGSLIFRDRGSDSNQPQHF. Here the CDR3 DNA reads TGTGCCAGCAGTGGAAGTCTGATATTCCGGGACAGGGGGTCTGATAGCAATCAGCCCCAGCATTTT.